This T cell receptor beta chain was documented in a study of blood T cell repertoires in COVID-19. Study context: Sites across the United States, Italy and Spain contributed samples from acute and convalescent COVID-19. PBMCs, B-cell-depleted T cells, or T cells were the source of the cDNA or gDNA that made up the material.

Produced via immunoSEQ multiplex PCR; TCRdb's table is partial and in-frame only. This sample has around 300,000 clones, with 85% to 90% found just once. Germline V gene sequence: CDR1 SGHVS, CDR2 FNYEAQ. J gave up 5 bases and V 5 bases, and 6 bases lay outside the gene matches. This CDR3 has 15 amino acids. Individuals aged about 18 to 100 years were recruited from roughly 22 US areas. The sample taken for sequencing was PBMCs or T cells enriched from blood (not recorded which). The TCR comes from a woman aged 60-75 years who had recovered from COVID-19. The chain joins TRBV7-6 to TRBJ2-1; TRBD1 matches 10 bases. The CDR3 sequence: CASSHRDRGNNEQFF. The CDR3 DNA sequence: TGTGCCAGCAGCCACCGGGACAGGGGCAACAATGAGCAGTTCTTC.